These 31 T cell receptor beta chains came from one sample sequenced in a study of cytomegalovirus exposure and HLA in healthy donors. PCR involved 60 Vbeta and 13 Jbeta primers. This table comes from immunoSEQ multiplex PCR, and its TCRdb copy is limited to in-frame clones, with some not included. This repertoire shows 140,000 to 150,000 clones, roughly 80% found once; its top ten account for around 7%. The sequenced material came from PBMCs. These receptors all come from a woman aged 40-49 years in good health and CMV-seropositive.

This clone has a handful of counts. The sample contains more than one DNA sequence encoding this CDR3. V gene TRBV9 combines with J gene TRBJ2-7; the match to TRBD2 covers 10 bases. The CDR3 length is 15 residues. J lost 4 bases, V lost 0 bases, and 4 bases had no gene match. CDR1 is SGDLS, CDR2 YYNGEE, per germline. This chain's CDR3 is CASSVGTSGVYEQYF. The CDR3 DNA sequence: TGTGCCAGCAGCGTAGGAACTAGCGGGGTTTACGAGCAGTACTTC. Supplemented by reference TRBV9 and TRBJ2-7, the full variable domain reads DSGVTQTPKHLITATGQRVTLRCSPRSGDLSVYWYQQSLDQGLQFLIQYYNGEERAKGNILERFSAQQFPDLHSELNLSSLELGDSALYFCASSVGTSGVYEQYFGPGTRLTVT.

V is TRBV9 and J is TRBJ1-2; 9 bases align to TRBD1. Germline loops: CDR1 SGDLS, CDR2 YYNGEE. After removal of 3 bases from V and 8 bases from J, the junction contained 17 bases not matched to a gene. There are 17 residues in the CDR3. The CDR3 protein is CASSGGGLWGQGFGYTF. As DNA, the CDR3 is TGTGCCAGCAGCGGAGGGGGGCTCTGGGGACAGGGCTTCGGCTACACCTTC.

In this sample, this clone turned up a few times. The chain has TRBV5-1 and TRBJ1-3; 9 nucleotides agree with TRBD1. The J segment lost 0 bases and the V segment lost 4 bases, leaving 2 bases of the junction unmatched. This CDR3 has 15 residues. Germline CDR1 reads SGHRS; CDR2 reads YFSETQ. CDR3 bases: TGCGCCAGCAGCGCACAGGGGGCCTCTGGAAACACCATATATTTT. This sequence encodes CASSAQGASGNTIYF.

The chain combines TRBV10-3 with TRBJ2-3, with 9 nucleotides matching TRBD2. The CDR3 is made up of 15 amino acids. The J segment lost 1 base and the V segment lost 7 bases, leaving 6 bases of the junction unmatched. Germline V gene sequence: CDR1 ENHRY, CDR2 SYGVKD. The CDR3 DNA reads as TGTGCCATCAAGGGAATAGCGGGGGGCACAGATACGCAGTATTTT. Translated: CAIKGIAGGTDTQYF.

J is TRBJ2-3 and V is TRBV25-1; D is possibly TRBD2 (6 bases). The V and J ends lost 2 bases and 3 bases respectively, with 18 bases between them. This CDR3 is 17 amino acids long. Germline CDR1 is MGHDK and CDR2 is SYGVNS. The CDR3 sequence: CASSETRRSGPTDTQYF. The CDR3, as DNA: TGTGCCAGCAGTGAAACCCGGCGGAGCGGGCCGACAGATACGCAGTATTTT.

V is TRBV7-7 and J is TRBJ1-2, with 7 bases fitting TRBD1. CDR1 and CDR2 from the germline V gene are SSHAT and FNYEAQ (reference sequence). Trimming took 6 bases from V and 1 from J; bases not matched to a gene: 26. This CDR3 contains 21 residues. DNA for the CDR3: TGTGCCAGCAGATCCCATTTGCGGACAGGCGACCTCCGTCGGGTTAACTATGGCTACACCTTC. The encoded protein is CASRSHLRTGDLRRVNYGYTF.

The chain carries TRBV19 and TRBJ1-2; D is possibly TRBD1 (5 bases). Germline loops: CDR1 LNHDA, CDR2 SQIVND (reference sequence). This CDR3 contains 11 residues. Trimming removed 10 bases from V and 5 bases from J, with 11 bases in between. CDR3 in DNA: TGTGCCACCTTCAGGGAATATGGCTACACCTTC. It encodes CATFREYGYTF.

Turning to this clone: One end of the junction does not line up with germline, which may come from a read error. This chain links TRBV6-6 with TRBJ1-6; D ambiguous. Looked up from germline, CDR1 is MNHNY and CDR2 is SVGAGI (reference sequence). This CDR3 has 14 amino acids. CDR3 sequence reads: CASSRLSDNSPLHF. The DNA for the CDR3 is TGTGCCAGCAGCCGACTCTCCGATAATTCACCCCTCCACTTT.

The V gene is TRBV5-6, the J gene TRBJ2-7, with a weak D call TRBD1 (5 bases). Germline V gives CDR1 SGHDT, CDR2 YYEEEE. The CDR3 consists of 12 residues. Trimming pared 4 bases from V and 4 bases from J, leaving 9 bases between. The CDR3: CASSLDTYEQYF. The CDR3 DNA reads TGTGCCAGCAGCCTGGACACATACGAGCAGTACTTC.

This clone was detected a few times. The chain's CDR3 is CASSESGPRVTQYF. Written as DNA, the CDR3 is TGTGCCAGCAGTGAAAGCGGTCCTAGGGTGACCCAGTACTTC. The chain uses TRBV2 and TRBJ2-5; a possible D gene is TRBD2 (5 bases). Trimming took off 2 bases at V and 7 bases at J, with 14 bases between the two ends. This CDR3 region has 14 residues. Per the germline V gene, CDR1 is SNHLY and CDR2 is FYNNEI.

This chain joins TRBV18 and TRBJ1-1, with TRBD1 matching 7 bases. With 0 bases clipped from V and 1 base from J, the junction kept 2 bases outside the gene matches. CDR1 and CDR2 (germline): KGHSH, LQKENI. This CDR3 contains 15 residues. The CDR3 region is CASSPPTGANTEAFF. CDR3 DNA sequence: TGTGCCAGCTCACCACCTACAGGGGCGAACACTGAAGCTTTCTTT.

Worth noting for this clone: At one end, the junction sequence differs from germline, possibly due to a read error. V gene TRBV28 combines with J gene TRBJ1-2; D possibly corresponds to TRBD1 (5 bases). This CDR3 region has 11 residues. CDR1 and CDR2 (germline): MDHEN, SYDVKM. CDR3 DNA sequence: TGTGCCTTCGGAAGCCAGGGAACCTTGCGGTTC. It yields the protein CAFGSQGTLRF.

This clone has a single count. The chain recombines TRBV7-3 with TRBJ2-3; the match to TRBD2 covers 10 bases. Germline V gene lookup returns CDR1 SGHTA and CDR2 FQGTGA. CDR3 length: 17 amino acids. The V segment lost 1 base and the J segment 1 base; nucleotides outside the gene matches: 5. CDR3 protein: CASSLMGLAGGTDTQYF. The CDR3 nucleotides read TGTGCCAGCAGCTTAATGGGGCTAGCGGGGGGCACAGATACGCAGTATTTT. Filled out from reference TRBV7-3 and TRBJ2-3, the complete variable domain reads GAGVSQTPSNKVTEKGKYVELRCDPISGHTALYWYRQSLGQGPEFLIYFQGTGAADDSGLPNDRFFAVRPEGSVSTLKIQRTERGDSAVYLCASSLMGLAGGTDTQYFGPGTRLTVL.

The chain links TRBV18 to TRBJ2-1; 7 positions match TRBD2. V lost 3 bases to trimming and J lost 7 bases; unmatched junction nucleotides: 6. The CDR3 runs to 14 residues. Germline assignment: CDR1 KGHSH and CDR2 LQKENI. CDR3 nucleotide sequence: TGTGCCAGCTCACCTCGGGAGGACGGGAATGAGCAGTTCTTC. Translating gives CASSPREDGNEQFF. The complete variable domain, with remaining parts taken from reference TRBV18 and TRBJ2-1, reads NAGVMQNPRHLVRRRGQEARLRCSPMKGHSHVYWYRQLPEEGLKFMVYLQKENIIDESGMPKERFSAEFPKEGPSILRIQQVVRGDSAAYFCASSPREDGNEQFFGPGTRLTVL.

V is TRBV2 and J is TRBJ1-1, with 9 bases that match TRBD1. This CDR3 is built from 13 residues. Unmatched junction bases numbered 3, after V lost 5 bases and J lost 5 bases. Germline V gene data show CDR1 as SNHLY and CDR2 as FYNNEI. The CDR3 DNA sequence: TGTGCCAGCAGTTTGACAGGGGGAACTGAAGCTTTCTTT. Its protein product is CASSLTGGTEAFF. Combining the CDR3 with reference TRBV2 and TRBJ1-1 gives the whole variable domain EPEVTQTPSHQVTQMGQEVILRCVPISNHLYFYWYRQILGQKVEFLVSFYNNEISEKSEIFDDQFSVERPDGSNFTLKIRSTKLEDSAMYFCASSLTGGTEAFFGQGTRLTVV.

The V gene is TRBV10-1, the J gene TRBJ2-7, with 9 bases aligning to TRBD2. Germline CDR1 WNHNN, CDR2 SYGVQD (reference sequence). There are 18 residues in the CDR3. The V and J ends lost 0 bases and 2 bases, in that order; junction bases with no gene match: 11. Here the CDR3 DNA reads TGCGCCAGCAGTGAGTCCAGGCCTAGCGGGGACTACACCTACGAGCAGTACTTC. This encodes CASSESRPSGDYTYEQYF.

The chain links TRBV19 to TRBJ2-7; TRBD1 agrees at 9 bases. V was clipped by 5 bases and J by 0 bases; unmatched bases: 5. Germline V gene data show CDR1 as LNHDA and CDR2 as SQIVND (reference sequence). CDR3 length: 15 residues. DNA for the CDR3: TGTGCCAGTAGTTCGGACAGGGGCCACTCCTACGAGCAGTACTTC. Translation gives CASSSDRGHSYEQYF.

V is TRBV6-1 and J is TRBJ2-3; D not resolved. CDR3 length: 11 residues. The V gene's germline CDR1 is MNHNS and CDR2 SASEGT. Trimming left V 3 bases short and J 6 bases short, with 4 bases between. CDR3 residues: CASSDRDTQYF. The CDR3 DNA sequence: TGTGCCAGCAGTGACCGGGATACGCAGTATTTT.

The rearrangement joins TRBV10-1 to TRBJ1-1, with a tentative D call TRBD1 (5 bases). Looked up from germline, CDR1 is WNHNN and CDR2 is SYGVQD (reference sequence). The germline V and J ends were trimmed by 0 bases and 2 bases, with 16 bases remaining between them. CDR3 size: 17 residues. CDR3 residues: CASSESTYPGRNTEAFF. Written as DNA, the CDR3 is TGCGCCAGCAGTGAGTCGACTTACCCAGGGCGAAACACTGAAGCTTTCTTT.

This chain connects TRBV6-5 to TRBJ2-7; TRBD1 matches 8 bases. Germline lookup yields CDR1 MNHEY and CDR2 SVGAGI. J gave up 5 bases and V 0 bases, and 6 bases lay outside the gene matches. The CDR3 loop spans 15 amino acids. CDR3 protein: CASSYSRGLSNEQYF. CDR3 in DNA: TGTGCCAGCAGTTACTCCAGGGGGCTATCAAACGAGCAGTACTTC.

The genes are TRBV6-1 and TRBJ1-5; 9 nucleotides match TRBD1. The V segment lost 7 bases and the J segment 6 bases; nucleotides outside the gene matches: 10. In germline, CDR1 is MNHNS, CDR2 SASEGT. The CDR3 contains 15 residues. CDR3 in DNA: TGTGCCAGCAACAGCCCCGGGACAGGGATTCAGCCCCAGCATTTT. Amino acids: CASNSPGTGIQPQHF.

The CDR3 nucleotides read TGCGCCAGCAGACGGACAGAAAACTATGGCTACACCTTC. This gives the protein CASRRTENYGYTF. J is TRBJ1-2 and V is TRBV4-1; tentative D call: TRBD1 (6 bases). Germline CDR1 MGHRA, CDR2 YSYEKL. Trimming took off 6 bases at V and 2 bases at J, with 10 bases between the two ends. There are 13 residues in the CDR3.

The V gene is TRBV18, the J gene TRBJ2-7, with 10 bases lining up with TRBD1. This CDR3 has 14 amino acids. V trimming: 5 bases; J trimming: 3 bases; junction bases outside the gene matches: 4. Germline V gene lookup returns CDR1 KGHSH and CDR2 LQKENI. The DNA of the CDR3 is TGTGCCAGCTCAGCCGGGACAGGGGTCTACGAGCAGTACTTC. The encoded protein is CASSAGTGVYEQYF.

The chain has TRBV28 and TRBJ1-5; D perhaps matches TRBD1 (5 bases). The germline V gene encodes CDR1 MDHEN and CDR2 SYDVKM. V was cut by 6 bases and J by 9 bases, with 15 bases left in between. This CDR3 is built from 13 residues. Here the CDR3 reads CASRGRDHWPQHF. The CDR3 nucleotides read TGTGCCAGCAGGGGGAGGGACCATTGGCCCCAGCATTTT.

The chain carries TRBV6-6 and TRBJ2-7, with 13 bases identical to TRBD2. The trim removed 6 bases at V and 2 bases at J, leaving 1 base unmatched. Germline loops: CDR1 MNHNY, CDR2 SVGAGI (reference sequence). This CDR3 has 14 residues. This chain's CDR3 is CASSGLAGAYEQYF. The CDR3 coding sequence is TGTGCCAGCAGCGGACTAGCGGGGGCCTACGAGCAGTACTTC.

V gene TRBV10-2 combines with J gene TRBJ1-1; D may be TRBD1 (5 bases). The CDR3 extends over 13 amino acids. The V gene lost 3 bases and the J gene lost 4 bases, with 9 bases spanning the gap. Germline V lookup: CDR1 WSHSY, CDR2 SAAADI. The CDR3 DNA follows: TGCGCCAGCAGTGATGGGAGGGGCACTGAAGCTTTCTTT. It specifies CASSDGRGTEAFF.

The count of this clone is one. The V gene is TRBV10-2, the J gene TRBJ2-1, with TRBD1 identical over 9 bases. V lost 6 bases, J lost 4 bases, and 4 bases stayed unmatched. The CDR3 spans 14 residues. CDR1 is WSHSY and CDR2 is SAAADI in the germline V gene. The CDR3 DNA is TGCGCCAGCAGCAAGGGACAGGGATACAATGAGCAGTTCTTC. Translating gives CASSKGQGYNEQFF.

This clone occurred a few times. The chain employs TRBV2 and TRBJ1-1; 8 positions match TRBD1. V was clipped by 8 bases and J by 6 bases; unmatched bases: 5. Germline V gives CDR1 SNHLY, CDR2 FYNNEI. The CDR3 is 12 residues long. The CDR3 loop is CASGQGLPEAFF. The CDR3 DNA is TGTGCCAGCGGACAGGGCCTCCCTGAAGCTTTCTTT.

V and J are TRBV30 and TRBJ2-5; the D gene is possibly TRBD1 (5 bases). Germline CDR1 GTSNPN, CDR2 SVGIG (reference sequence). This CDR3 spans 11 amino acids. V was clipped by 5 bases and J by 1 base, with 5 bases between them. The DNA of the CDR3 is TGTGCCTGGGACAGCCAAGAGACCCAGTACTTC. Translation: CAWDSQETQYF.

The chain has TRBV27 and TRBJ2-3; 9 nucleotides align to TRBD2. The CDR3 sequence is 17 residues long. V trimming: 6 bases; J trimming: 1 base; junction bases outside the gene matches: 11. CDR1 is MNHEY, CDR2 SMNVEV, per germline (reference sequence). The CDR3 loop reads CASSRGGVAGGTDTQYF. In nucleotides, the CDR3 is TGTGCCAGCAGCCGGGGGGGGGTAGCGGGGGGCACAGATACGCAGTATTTT.

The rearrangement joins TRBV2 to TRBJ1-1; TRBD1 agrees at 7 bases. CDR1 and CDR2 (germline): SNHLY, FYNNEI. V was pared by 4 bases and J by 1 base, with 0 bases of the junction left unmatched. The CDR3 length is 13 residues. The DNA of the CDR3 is TGTGCCAGCAGTGGACAGGGGAACACTGAAGCTTTCTTT. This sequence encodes CASSGQGNTEAFF.